Listed below are T cell receptor beta chains from one sample, sequenced in a study of cytomegalovirus exposure and HLA in healthy donors. Method: immunoSEQ multiplex PCR; TCRdb's copy keeps in-frame clones and lacks some. This table has 110,000 to 150,000 clones, 90% appearing once. The sequenced sample consisted of PBMCs. The receptors come from a woman aged 30 to 39 in good health and CMV-seropositive. CDR3s include the opening cysteine and the closing phenylalanine or tryptophan. Fields, in order: clone size, J gene, D gene, V gene, CDR3 DNA, CDR3 protein. The D gene is left open where the match is weak. Size is omitted from some rows. Given values are once, few, many or a class for expanded clones.

>.|TRBJ2-7|TRBD1|TRBV5-4
TGTGCCAGCAGCTCGGACAGGGGACCTCACTACGAGCAGTACTTC
CASSSDRGPHYEQYF
>.|TRBJ1-2|TRBD1|TRBV5-1
TGCGCCAGCTCTGTGACAGGGGCGAACTATGGCTACACCTTC
CASSVTGANYGYTF
>once|TRBJ2-2|.|TRBV23-1
TGCGCCCCCCTGGGGGCCGACACCGGGGAGCTGTTTTTT
CAPLGADTGELFF
>.|TRBJ1-5|.|TRBV30
TGTGCCTGGCCAGGGGAGCCCCAGCATTTT
CAWPGEPQHF
>few|TRBJ2-5|.|TRBV11-2
TGTGCCAGCAGCTTAGCCGGGAAGTCCCAAGAGACCCAGTACTTC
CASSLAGKSQETQYF
>.|TRBJ2-5|TRBD1|TRBV27
TGTGCCAGCAGTGCCAACAGGGGTGAGACCCAGTACTTC
CASSANRGETQYF
>.|TRBJ2-1|.|TRBV5-1
TGCGCCAGCAGCTTGGGCGGGGAGCCTAGGGTGCAGTTCTTC
CASSLGGEPRVQFF
>.|TRBJ1-5|.|TRBV6-1
TGTGCCGCCCTTGGGGGGGGCCATCAGCCCCAGCATTTT
CAALGGGHQPQHF
>.|TRBJ2-7|.|TRBV5-1
TGCGCCAGCAGCTTTTCCAGTAGCCGCCCCTACGAGCAGTACTTC
CASSFSSSRPYEQYF
>.|TRBJ1-3|TRBD1|TRBV6-1
TGTGCCAGCACCGGGACAGACTACCATGGAAACACCATATATTTT
CASTGTDYHGNTIYF
>few|TRBJ1-2|.|TRBV19
TGTGCCAGTAGTAGGCTCCGGGAAGTCTATGGCTACACCTTC
CASSRLREVYGYTF
>once|TRBJ1-2|TRBD1|TRBV5-6
TGTGCCAGCAGCCCCGGGACAGCCTTCTATGGCTACACCTTC
CASSPGTAFYGYTF
>.|TRBJ1-2|TRBD1|TRBV2
TGTGCCAGCAGTTTAGGGGGCGCCTATGGCTACACCTTC
CASSLGGAYGYTF
>.|TRBJ2-7|TRBD1|TRBV29-1
TGCAGCGTTGGGACAGGGGGCGCGTACGAGCAGTACTTC
CSVGTGGAYEQYF
>.|TRBJ2-7|TRBD1|TRBV6-1
TGTGCCAGCAGTGAAGCGCCACAGGGGGCCTACGAGCAGTACTTC
CASSEAPQGAYEQYF
>.|TRBJ2-5|TRBD2|TRBV7-9
TGTGCCAGCAGCCCTGGACTAGCCGGGGAGACCCAGTACTTC
CASSPGLAGETQYF
>.|TRBJ1-6|.|TRBV4-1
TGCGCCAGCAGCCTGAGGGCAGGAAACTCCTATAATTCACCCCTCCACTTT
CASSLRAGNSYNSPLHF
>.|TRBJ1-3|.|TRBV15
TGTGCCACCAGTCAAGCCGGGGGAAACACCATATATTTT
CATSQAGGNTIYF
>.|TRBJ2-3|.|TRBV5-1
TGCGCCAGCAGCCGGTTAGGAGTCGCAGATACGCAGTATTTT
CASSRLGVADTQYF
>.|TRBJ2-1|TRBD1|TRBV6-4
TGTGCCAGCAGCAGGACAGGGTTCGATGAGCAGTTCTTC
CASSRTGFDEQFF
>.|TRBJ2-7|.|TRBV19
TGTGCCAGTGCGTTGGGGGCCGGCGAGCAGTACTTC
CASALGAGEQYF
>few|TRBJ2-4|.|TRBV19
TGTGCCAGTAGCCCTTTGAGCCAAAACATTCAGTACTTC
CASSPLSQNIQYF
>.|TRBJ1-1|.|TRBV27
TGTGCCAGCAGTTTATTCAGGGCAGCTGAAGCTTTCTTT
CASSLFRAAEAFF
>.|TRBJ1-5|TRBD1|TRBV19
TGTGCCAGTAAACCTATCCCAGGGGGCTTATATCAGCCCCAGCATTTT
CASKPIPGGLYQPQHF
>.|TRBJ2-1|TRBD2|TRBV11-2
TGTGCCAGCAGCTGGAGAGTCTTAGCGGGAGGGAATGAGCAGTTCTTC
CASSWRVLAGGNEQFF
>.|TRBJ1-5|TRBD1|TRBV7-8
TGTGCCAGCAGCCCGGGGACAGACAATCAGCCCCAGCATTTT
CASSPGTDNQPQHF
>.|TRBJ2-1|TRBD1|TRBV27
TGTGCCAGCAGTGTGACAGGGGCCGGGCAGTTCTTC
CASSVTGAGQFF
>.|TRBJ1-1|TRBD1|TRBV5-1
TGCGCCAGCAGCTTGGGGGACAGGCCCGTGAACACTGAAGCTTTCTTT
CASSLGDRPVNTEAFF
>.|TRBJ2-1|TRBD2|TRBV7-9
TGTGCCAGCAGCTTAGTTTTGGTTCGGACTAGCGGGAGGAATGAGCAGTTCTTC
CASSLVLVRTSGRNEQFF
>.|TRBJ2-7|.|TRBV28
TGTGCCAGCAGTTTTTCTAACTCCTACGAGCAGTACTTC
CASSFSNSYEQYF
>.|TRBJ1-1|.|TRBV9
TGTGCCAGCAGCGCTAGGGGGAACACTGAAGCTTTCTTT
CASSARGNTEAFF
>.|TRBJ2-1|TRBD2|TRBV29-1
TGCAGCGTTGTCCAGGGACTAGCGGGAGTTAGTGAGCAGTTCTTC
CSVVQGLAGVSEQFF
>.|TRBJ1-1|TRBD1|TRBV19
TGTGCCAGTAGTATAGGAAACAGGGGTAGAGCTTTCTTT
CASSIGNRGRAFF
>.|TRBJ2-7|TRBD2|TRBV28
TGTGCCAGCAGTTTATGGGGTAGCGGGACGAGGAACGAGCAGTACTTC
CASSLWGSGTRNEQYF
>.|TRBJ2-7|TRBD1|TRBV2
TGTGCCGTACCGGGACAGGGGAACGAGCAGTACTTC
CAVPGQGNEQYF
>.|TRBJ1-1|.|TRBV28
TGTGCCAGCAGAATTGACAACAGGGTAACTGAAGCTTTCTTT
CASRIDNRVTEAFF
>.|TRBJ2-1|TRBD2|TRBV10-2
TGCGCCAGCAGCGCCCCGGGGGGCAATGAGCAGTTCTTC
CASSAPGGNEQFF
>.|TRBJ2-7|TRBD1|TRBV5-1
TGCGCCAGCAGCCCGAATGACAGGGTGGACCAGTACTTC
CASSPNDRVDQYF
>.|TRBJ1-2|.|TRBV28
TGTGCCAGCAGTTTACAGGGGAGAGGGGGCTACACCTTC
CASSLQGRGGYTF
>once|TRBJ2-7|.|TRBV5-4
TGTGCCAGCAGCTTGGTGGCGGGGAACTCCTACGAGCAGTACTTC
CASSLVAGNSYEQYF
>.|TRBJ1-4|.|TRBV4-1
TGCGCCAGCAGCCAAGAAGAGGGAGTTAAAAAACTGTTTTTT
CASSQEEGVKKLFF
>.|TRBJ1-1|.|TRBV5-6
TGTGCCAGCAGCCCCCCCGTCGGTACAGCCATGAACACTGAAGCTTTCTTT
CASSPPVGTAMNTEAFF
>once|TRBJ1-5|TRBD1|TRBV28
TGTGCCAGCGGGCGACAGGGGAGGCAGCCCCAGCATTTT
CASGRQGRQPQHF
>.|TRBJ2-7|.|TRBV6-5
TGTGCCAGCAGTTACAGGGCGGGCCAGGGGATTCACGAGCAGTACTTC
CASSYRAGQGIHEQYF
>.|TRBJ2-6|.|TRBV5-1
TGCGCCAGCAGCCCAACCACAGGGACTGGGGCCAACGTCCTGACTTTC
CASSPTTGTGANVLTF
>.|TRBJ2-1|TRBD2|TRBV5-6
TGTGCCAGCAGCTCGGGACTAGCGGTCTACAATGAGCAGTTCTTC
CASSSGLAVYNEQFF
>.|TRBJ1-2|TRBD1|TRBV6-5
TGTGCCAGCAGTTACTCGGGGGGACAGGCGGTCGGCTACACCTTC
CASSYSGGQAVGYTF
>.|TRBJ2-1|TRBD1|TRBV28
TGTGCCAGCAGTCCAGGGGGTGGAGTATACAATGAGCAGTTCTTC
CASSPGGGVYNEQFF
>.|TRBJ2-1|.|TRBV5-1
TGCGCCAGCAGCTTGGGCGGGTTTAACAATGAGCAGTTCTTC
CASSLGGFNNEQFF
>.|TRBJ2-2|TRBD1|TRBV29-1
TGCAGCGCAGGACATACACAGGGGGGGAACACCGGGGAGCTGTTTTTT
CSAGHTQGGNTGELFF
>.|TRBJ2-1|.|TRBV27
TGTGCCAGCAGTTTATTCGCTAGCGTCGCCTCGGGTGAGCAGTTCTTC
CASSLFASVASGEQFF
>.|TRBJ2-3|.|TRBV28
TGTGCCAGCACACGTGGGCTATCCGTTGCAGATACGCAGTATTTT
CASTRGLSVADTQYF
>.|TRBJ2-3|TRBD1|TRBV28
TGTGCCAGCAGTTTATTAGGACAGGGAACAGATACGCAGTATTTT
CASSLLGQGTDTQYF